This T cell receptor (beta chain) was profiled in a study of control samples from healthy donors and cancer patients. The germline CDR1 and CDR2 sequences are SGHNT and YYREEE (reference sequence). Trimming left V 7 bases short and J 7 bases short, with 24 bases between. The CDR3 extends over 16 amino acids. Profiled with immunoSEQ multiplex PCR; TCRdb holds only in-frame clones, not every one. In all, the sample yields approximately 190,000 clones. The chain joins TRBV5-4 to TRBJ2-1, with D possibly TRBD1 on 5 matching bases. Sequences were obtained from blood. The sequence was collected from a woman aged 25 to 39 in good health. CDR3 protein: CASAPGQGLSENEQFF. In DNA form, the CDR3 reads TGTGCCAGCGCCCCAGGGCAGGGTTTATCTGAGAATGAGCAGTTCTTC.